These T cell receptor beta chains were read from a single sample in a study of breast tumors, draining lymph nodes, adjacent tissues. Each CDR3 protein gets one entry after TCRdb re-called the multiplex PCR reads with MiXCR. The data hold approximately 120,000 distinct CDR3 sequences, with 21% observed a single time. The specimen was axillary lymph node tissue. The receptors were gathered from a female donor with breast cancer. Some clones in this sample may be carry-over from other donors' samples. CDR3s include the opening cysteine and the closing phenylalanine or tryptophan. Each record gives: J gene, clone size, V gene, D gene, CDR3 protein, CDR3 DNA. The D gene is left open where the match is weak. Expanded clones are given a class, and other clones once, few, many or no size at all.

TRBJ1-5,many,TRBV20-1,-,CSASEGGHQPQHF,TGCAGTGCTAGTGAAGGGGGGCATCAGCCCCAGCATTTT
TRBJ2-4,few,TRBV12-3/TRBV12-4,-,CASSPSSGLQYF,TGTGCCAGCTCTCCTTCCTCAGGGCTTCAGTACTTC
TRBJ1-5,many,TRBV11-2,-,CASSPPHRDQPQHF,TGTGCCAGCAGTCCCCCACACAGGGATCAGCCCCAGCATTTT
TRBJ1-5,many,TRBV3-1,-,CASSQDSTGNQPQHF,TGTGCCAGCAGCCAAGACTCCACGGGCAATCAGCCCCAGCATTTT
TRBJ2-7,many,TRBV30,TRBD2,CAWGLGGNEQYF,TGTGCCTGGGGGTTGGGGGGGAACGAGCAGTACTTC
TRBJ2-1,many,TRBV11-3,-,CASSRDRLGEQFF,TGTGCCAGCAGCCGAGACAGACTCGGTGAGCAGTTCTTC
TRBJ2-1,many,TRBV7-9,-,CASSSNSGLDRTSHSYNEQFF,TGTGCCAGCAGCTCAAATTCAGGCCTGGACAGAACCAGCCACTCCTACAATGAGCAGTTCTTC
TRBJ2-3,many,TRBV7-9,-,CASSLYRPREGTDTQYF,TGTGCCAGCAGCTTATATCGCCCCCGGGAAGGCACAGATACGCAGTATTTT
TRBJ1-3,many,TRBV10-2,-,CASSSLTPQAGNTIYF,TGCGCCAGCAGTTCGTTGACTCCACAGGCTGGAAACACCATATATTTT
TRBJ1-5,many,TRBV12-3/TRBV12-4,-,CASSYGGLGANQPQHF,TGTGCCAGCAGCTATGGGGGTTTGGGGGCCAATCAGCCCCAGCATTTT
TRBJ2-5,many,TRBV10-3,TRBD2,CAISESTSGRQETQYF,TGTGCCATCAGTGAGTCGACTAGCGGGAGGCAAGAGACCCAGTACTTC
TRBJ2-7,many,TRBV28,-,CASSLTGPNYEQYF,TGTGCCAGCAGTTTAACGGGACCCAACTACGAGCAGTACTTC
TRBJ2-2,few,TRBV11-2,TRBD2,CASTPRLAKEGGELFF,TGTGCCAGCACCCCCCGACTAGCAAAAGAAGGCGGGGAGCTGTTTTTT
TRBJ1-6,many,TRBV9,-,CASSQEGDNSPLHF,TGTGCCAGCAGCCAAGAGGGAGATAATTCACCCCTCCACTTT
TRBJ1-2,many,TRBV3-1,-,CASKLTGKGYGYTF,TGTGCCAGCAAATTGACAGGAAAAGGCTATGGCTACACCTTC
TRBJ1-2,many,TRBV20-1,TRBD1,CSVPTGVYGYTF,TGCAGTGTTCCGACAGGGGTCTATGGCTACACCTTC
TRBJ2-5,many,TRBV9,TRBD2,CASSVFEGAGRETQYF,TGTGCCAGCAGCGTATTCGAGGGAGCGGGGCGAGAGACCCAGTACTTC
TRBJ2-3,many,TRBV20-1,-,CSAKGGGFLGDTDTQYF,TGCAGTGCCAAGGGGGGTGGTTTCCTAGGGGACACAGATACGCAGTATTTT
TRBJ2-7,many,TRBV30,-,CAWVRRGEQYF,TGTGCCTGGGTCCGTAGGGGTGAGCAGTACTTC
TRBJ2-7,many,TRBV7-9,-,CASSYGRGLDEQYF,TGTGCCAGCAGCTATGGGAGGGGGCTGGACGAGCAGTACTTC
TRBJ2-7,many,TRBV20-1,-,CSARAGGLAFYEQYF,TGCAGTGCTAGGGCGGGTGGGCTAGCGTTCTACGAGCAGTACTTC
TRBJ1-2,-,TRBV28,-,CASSQGAYGYTF,TGTGCCAGCAGCCAGGGCGCCTATGGCTACACCTTC